The 27 T cell receptor beta chains presented below share a single source sample, sequenced in a study of blood T cell repertoires in COVID-19. Using immunoSEQ multiplex PCR, the repertoire was profiled, and TCRdb retains in-frame clones only, with some absent. The sample includes roughly 250,000 clones, 86% of them seen just once. Source material: peripheral blood. The receptors originated from a woman aged 25 to 45 with COVID-19, enrolled during active disease.

The chain carries TRBV7-9 and TRBJ2-7, with 7 nucleotides matching TRBD2. Trimming at V came to 6 bases and at J to 3 bases, leaving 5 bases not matched to a gene. The CDR3 runs 13 residues. Germline CDR1 reads SEHNR; CDR2 reads FQNEAQ (reference sequence). CDR3: CASSWAGDYEQYF. DNA for the CDR3: TGTGCCAGCAGTTGGGCGGGGGACTACGAGCAGTACTTC.

The V gene is TRBV29-1, the J gene TRBJ1-1; TRBD1 is a possible D gene (6 bases). Trimming took 3 bases from V and 0 from J, leaving 8 bases between them. The CDR3 covers 13 residues. CDR1 and CDR2 (germline): SQVTM, ANQGSEA. CDR3 loop: CSVEGHLNTEAFF. CDR3 DNA: TGCAGCGTTGAGGGACACCTGAACACTGAAGCTTTCTTT.

The V gene is TRBV28, the J gene TRBJ1-6; D remains unclear. CDR3 length: 14 residues. Germline loops: CDR1 MDHEN, CDR2 SYDVKM. The V gene lost 3 bases and the J gene lost 8 bases, with 11 bases spanning the gap. This CDR3 is CASSFFITDSPLHF. The CDR3 DNA sequence: TGTGCCAGCAGTTTCTTTATCACGGATTCACCCCTCCACTTT.

The J gene is TRBJ2-7, the V gene TRBV5-6, with 7 bases lining up with TRBD2. Germline values: CDR1 SGHDT, CDR2 YYEEEE. The junction had 12 bases not matched to a gene; V was cut back by 3 bases and J by 6 bases. The CDR3 extends over 15 amino acids. CDR3 amino acids: CASSSEAGVYGEQYF. The CDR3 nucleotides read TGTGCCAGCAGCTCCGAGGCGGGGGTCTACGGCGAGCAGTACTTC.

The chain links TRBV21-1 to TRBJ1-4. TRBV21-1 is recorded as a pseudogene. This CDR3 region has 16 residues. The CDR3 bases are TGTGCCAGCAGCATCACGGGGGAGGTGGCTAATGAAAAACTGTTTTTT. It codes for CASSITGEVANEKLFF.

J is TRBJ2-1 and V is TRBV6-6; weak D call: TRBD1 (6 bases). The germline V and J ends were trimmed by 4 bases and 7 bases, with 17 bases remaining between them. Germline V lookup: CDR1 MNHNY, CDR2 SVGAGI (reference sequence). The CDR3 has 15 residues. The CDR3 is CASSLVAVRGNEQFF. The CDR3, as DNA: TGTGCCAGCAGTTTGGTCGCAGTGAGGGGGAATGAGCAGTTCTTC.

V gene TRBV12-3 or TRBV12-4 combines with J gene TRBJ1-4; D is unresolved. V shed 8 bases and J shed 5 bases, with 6 bases lying between them. CDR3 length: 11 residues. This chain's CDR3 is CASSSNEKLFF. CDR3 nucleotide sequence: TGTGCCAGCTCCTCCAATGAAAAACTGTTTTTT.

The chain carries TRBV28 and TRBJ2-7; the match to TRBD2 covers 10 bases. The CDR3 is 18 residues long. After removal of 3 bases from V and 0 bases from J, the junction contained 11 bases not matched to a gene. From germline, CDR1 is MDHEN and CDR2 SYDVKM. The CDR3 protein is CASSFPRGGLADSYEQYF. As DNA, the CDR3 is TGTGCCAGCAGTTTTCCACGGGGAGGACTAGCGGACTCCTACGAGCAGTACTTC.

This clone was seen a handful of times. Other DNA sequences from this sample encode an identical CDR3 as well. The chain is built from TRBV5-4 and TRBJ2-5; 8 bases are a match to TRBD2. J was trimmed by 1 base and V by 2 bases; bases with no gene match: 4. The CDR3 contains 15 residues. Germline CDR1 is SGHNT and CDR2 is YYREEE (reference sequence). CDR3 bases: TGTGCCAGCAGCTTAGGGCTAGCGGGCCAAGAGACCCAGTACTTC. It encodes CASSLGLAGQETQYF.

The V call is TRBV5-1, the J call TRBJ2-5, with D tentatively TRBD2 (5 bases). V lost 1 base and J lost 0, with 10 bases in between. The CDR3 totals 15 residues. In germline, CDR1 is SGHRS, CDR2 YFSETQ. The CDR3 reads CASSLNGVNQETQYF. The CDR3 coding sequence is TGCGCCAGCAGCTTGAACGGGGTGAACCAAGAGACCCAGTACTTC.

V and J are TRBV29-1 and TRBJ2-7, with D possibly TRBD2 on 5 matching bases. The V end lost 6 bases, the J end lost 7 bases, and 22 bases lay between the germline ends. The CDR3 is 14 residues long. Germline CDR1 SQVTM, CDR2 ANQGSEA. The CDR3 sequence is CSVEEDWLNREQYF. In nucleotides, the CDR3 is TGCAGCGTCGAGGAGGATTGGCTAAATCGGGAGCAGTACTTC.

This chain connects TRBV19 to TRBJ1-6; TRBD1 might be the D (6 bases). Trimming removed 4 bases at V and 7 bases at J, with 14 bases between. CDR3 length: 15 amino acids. Germline lookup yields CDR1 LNHDA and CDR2 SQIVND (reference sequence). The CDR3 DNA is TGTGCCAGTAGTACCTGGACAGAGTTCAATTCACCCCTCCACTTT. Translation: CASSTWTEFNSPLHF.

The chain combines TRBV10-3 with TRBJ2-3; 8 bases agree with TRBD1. V lost 2 bases and J lost 2; bases outside the gene matches: 12. In germline, CDR1 is ENHRY, CDR2 SYGVKD. The CDR3 extends over 18 amino acids. CDR3 region: CAISEAGQGLTFTDTQYF. DNA for the CDR3: TGTGCCATCAGTGAGGCCGGACAGGGTTTAACGTTCACAGATACGCAGTATTTT.

The chain employs TRBV19 and TRBJ1-6; D gene uncertain. Per the germline V gene, CDR1 is LNHDA and CDR2 is SQIVND (reference sequence). The V and J ends lost 7 bases and 9 bases respectively, with 19 bases between them. The CDR3 runs 15 residues. The CDR3 loop reads CASTRAREFASPLHF. The CDR3 DNA reads as TGTGCCAGTACTAGAGCCCGTGAATTCGCTTCACCCCTCCACTTT.

V and J are TRBV5-1 and TRBJ1-4; D possibly corresponds to TRBD1 (5 bases). The V gene's germline CDR1 is SGHRS and CDR2 YFSETQ. The V and J ends lost 4 bases and 3 bases respectively, with 13 bases between them. The CDR3 is made up of 15 amino acids. CDR3 in amino acids: CASSPIDSANEKLFF. As DNA, the CDR3 is TGCGCCAGCAGCCCCATCGACAGTGCTAATGAAAAACTGTTTTTT.

This chain links TRBV18 with TRBJ2-7, with no clear D. This CDR3 contains 15 residues. The germline CDR1 and CDR2 sequences are KGHSH and LQKENI. V was pared by 8 bases and J by 6 bases, with 23 bases between. The CDR3 DNA follows: TGTGCCAGCACCCCCGCCGGGTACGTCTCGGTCGAGCAGTACTTC. Its translation is CASTPAGYVSVEQYF. Supplemented by reference TRBV18 and TRBJ2-7, the full variable domain reads NAGVMQNPRHLVRRRGQEARLRCSPMKGHSHVYWYRQLPEEGLKFMVYLQKENIIDESGMPKERFSAEFPKEGPSILRIQQVVRGDSAAYFCASTPAGYVSVEQYFGPGTRLTVT.

V gene TRBV6-6 combines with J gene TRBJ2-7; TRBD1 is a possible D gene (6 bases). CDR1 MNHNY and CDR2 SVGAGI come from the germline V gene (reference sequence). This CDR3 spans 13 amino acids. Deletions cut 7 bases from V and 3 bases from J, with 13 bases between. The CDR3 DNA follows: TGTGCCAGCAAAAAGGACAGACTCTACGAGCAGTACTTC. It codes for CASKKDRLYEQYF.

This chain connects TRBV5-5 to TRBJ2-3; D gene uncertain. Germline V gene sequence: CDR1 SGHKS, CDR2 YYEKEE (reference sequence). The CDR3 is made up of 16 amino acids. Trimming left V 1 base short and J 2 bases short, with 14 bases between. As DNA, the CDR3 is TGTGCCAGCAGCTTGTCCATCCGAGAGTCCACAGATACGCAGTATTTT. This translates into CASSLSIRESTDTQYF.

V and J are TRBV6-5 and TRBJ2-5; no reliable D call. Trimming cost V 4 bases and J 0 bases, with 6 bases left between them. Per germline, CDR1 MNHEY and CDR2 SVGAGI. This CDR3 is 13 amino acids long. CDR3 loop: CASSLMYQETQYF. As DNA, the CDR3 is TGTGCCAGCAGTTTAATGTACCAAGAGACCCAGTACTTC.

The chain couples TRBV5-4 to TRBJ2-3; D is undetermined. The V gene lost 2 bases and the J gene lost 0 bases, with 13 bases spanning the gap. This CDR3 has 16 amino acids. Germline CDR1 reads SGHNT; CDR2 reads YYREEE (reference sequence). The CDR3 loop reads CASSFKRDTSTDTQYF. CDR3 nucleotides: TGTGCCAGCAGCTTCAAAAGAGATACTAGCACAGATACGCAGTATTTT.

The rearrangement uses TRBV27 and TRBJ2-7; the match to TRBD2 covers 14 bases. This CDR3 contains 17 residues. Looked up from germline, CDR1 is MNHEY and CDR2 is SMNVEV (reference sequence). The V and J ends lost 0 bases and 5 bases, in that order; junction bases with no gene match: 6. The CDR3 loop reads CASSLSTSGGAFNEQYF. In DNA form, the CDR3 reads TGTGCCAGCAGTTTATCGACTAGCGGGGGGGCCTTCAACGAGCAGTACTTC.

The V and J genes are TRBV4-2 and TRBJ1-1; TRBD1 aligns across 7 bases. The CDR3 is 15 residues long. With V trimmed by 1 base and J by 4 bases, 6 bases remained unmatched. Germline V lookup: CDR1 LGHNA, CDR2 YNFKEQ. The CDR3 nucleotides are TGTGCCAGCAGCCAAGCTTACAGGGGTTTCACTGAAGCTTTCTTT. This codes for CASSQAYRGFTEAFF.

The chain combines TRBV19 with TRBJ1-3; TRBD1 matches 7 bases. The CDR3 sequence is 16 residues long. V shed 5 bases, J shed 0 bases, and the junction held 7 bases outside the gene matches. Germline V gives CDR1 LNHDA, CDR2 SQIVND (reference sequence). In nucleotides, the CDR3 is TGTGCCAGTAGTTCGTTGCGGGACAGCTCTGGAAACACCATATATTTT. As protein: CASSSLRDSSGNTIYF.

This rearrangement joins TRBV14 to TRBJ2-1; 10 nucleotides align to TRBD1. The CDR3 totals 16 residues. Germline V gives CDR1 SGHDN, CDR2 FVKESK. V dropped 0 bases and J dropped 2; count of bases not matched to a gene: 1. CDR3 sequence (DNA): TGTGCCAGCAGCCAAGATGGGACAGGGGCCTACAATGAGCAGTTCTTC. Amino acid sequence: CASSQDGTGAYNEQFF. The full variable domain, in which reference TRBV14 and TRBJ2-1 provide the parts outside the CDR3, is EAGVTQFPSHSVIEKGQTVTLRCDPISGHDNLYWYRRVMGKEIKFLLHFVKESKQDESGMPNNRFLAERTGGTYSTLKVQPAELEDSGVYFCASSQDGTGAYNEQFFGPGTRLTVL.

The chain combines TRBV9 with TRBJ2-2, with a tentative D call TRBD1 (7 bases). This CDR3 has 19 amino acids. Deletions cut 0 bases from V and 3 bases from J, with 21 bases between. In germline, CDR1 is SGDLS, CDR2 YYNGEE. CDR3 nucleotides: TGTGCCAGCAGCGTAGCAAACTTACGGCAGGGGGGCGACACCGGGGAGCTGTTTTTT. This gives the protein CASSVANLRQGGDTGELFF.

This chain uses TRBV29-1 with TRBJ2-3; TRBD1 matches 7 bases. Germline V CDR1 and CDR2: SQVTM, ANQGSEA. V dropped 6 bases and J dropped 4; count of bases not matched to a gene: 7. CDR3 length: 13 residues. The CDR3 DNA is TGCAGCGTCACCGGGACAGTCTCAGATACGCAGTATTTT. It specifies CSVTGTVSDTQYF.

The chain is built from TRBV6-5 and TRBJ1-6, with TRBD1 as a possible D gene (5 bases). The CDR3 totals 15 residues. The germline gives CDR1 MNHEY, CDR2 SVGAGI. Trimming left V 0 bases short and J 10 bases short, with 13 bases between. The DNA of the CDR3 is TGTGCCAGCAGTTACTCGGGGGAGGGAGGCTCACCCCTCCACTTT. It specifies CASSYSGEGGSPLHF.